This TCR beta chain was obtained from a study of Ad26.COV2.S vaccination and SARS-CoV-2 variants. Points from the study as a whole: A substantial breadth of spike-specific CD8+ and CD4+ T cell responses after vaccination has been reported. TCR breadth and depth analyses may have underestimated total T cell responses.

Concerning this clone itself: Its target is not known. This sample also contains other DNA sequences that code for the same CDR3.

As to treatment: around 19 received Ad26.COV2.S at low or high dose, single or two shots; about 5 received placebo; per-sample allocation not given. Samples came from day 63 after the first vaccine or placebo injection. The donor's status was that of an adult aged 18-55 years in Boston. In the vaccine, an Ad26 vector expressed the SARS-CoV-2 spike of the Wuhan strain. Data came from immunoSEQ multiplex PCR; TCRdb stores just in-frame clones and leaves some out. Of hundreds of thousands of clones listed, about nine tenths were seen once; the top ten hold around 3.5%. The CDR3 has 11 residues. Germline V gene data show CDR1 as GTSNPN and CDR2 as SVGIG (reference sequence). Between the trimmed V and J ends, which lost 1 base and 7 bases, there was a span of 4 bases.

This TCR was recovered from a person between 18 and 59 years old who received the Ad26.COV2.S COVID-19 vaccine or a placebo. The J gene is TRBJ1-4, the V gene TRBV30, with D unclear. Sequenced here: peripheral blood, sampled in a trial of Ad26.COV2.S vaccine versus placebo. DNA for the CDR3: TGTGCCTGGAGTGGGGGTGAAAAACTGTTTTTT. Translated: CAWSGGEKLFF.